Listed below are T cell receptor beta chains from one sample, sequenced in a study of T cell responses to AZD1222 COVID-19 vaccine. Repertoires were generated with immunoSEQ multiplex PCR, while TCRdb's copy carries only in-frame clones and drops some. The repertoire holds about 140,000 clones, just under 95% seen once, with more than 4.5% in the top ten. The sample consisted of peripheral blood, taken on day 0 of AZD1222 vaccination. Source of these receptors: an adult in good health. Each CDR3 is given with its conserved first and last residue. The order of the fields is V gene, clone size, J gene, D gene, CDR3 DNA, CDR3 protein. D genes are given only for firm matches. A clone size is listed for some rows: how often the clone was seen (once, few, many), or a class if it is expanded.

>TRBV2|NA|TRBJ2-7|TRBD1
TGTGCCAGCAGTCGCACAGGGGGCGCCACCTACGAGCAGTACTTC
CASSRTGGATYEQYF
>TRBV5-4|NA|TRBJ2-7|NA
TGTGCCAGCAGTTGGACGGGTTACGAGCAGTACTTC
CASSWTGYEQYF
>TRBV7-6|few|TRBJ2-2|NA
TGTGCCAGCTATAACCCAAGGGGGGGGCTTAACACCGGGGAGCTGTTTTTT
CASYNPRGGLNTGELFF
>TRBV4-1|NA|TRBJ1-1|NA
TGCGCCAGCAGCCAAGAAGGCGACAATGAAGCTTTCTTT
CASSQEGDNEAFF
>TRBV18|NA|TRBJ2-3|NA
TGTGCCAGCTCACCGGGCCCCGGGGGCCTGGATACGCAGTATTTT
CASSPGPGGLDTQYF
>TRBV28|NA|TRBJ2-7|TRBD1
TGTGCCAGCAGTTTTGTCATTCTTGGGACAGGACAAAGCATCTACGAGCAGTACTTC
CASSFVILGTGQSIYEQYF
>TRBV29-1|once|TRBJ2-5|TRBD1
TGCAGCGTTGAAGGGGACAGCCAACAAGAGACCCAGTACTTC
CSVEGDSQQETQYF
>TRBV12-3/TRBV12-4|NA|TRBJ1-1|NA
TGTGCCAGCACCCTGACAGCGAACACTGAAGCTTTCTTT
CASTLTANTEAFF
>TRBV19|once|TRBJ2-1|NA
TGTGCCAGTAATGATGTTTGGGGTGAGTTATTCTTC
CASNDVWGELFF
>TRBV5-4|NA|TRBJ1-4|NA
TGTGCCAGCAGTCGGATCGGACTGGACCCAACTAATGAAAAACTGTTTTTT
CASSRIGLDPTNEKLFF
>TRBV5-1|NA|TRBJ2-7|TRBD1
TGCGCCAGCAGCTTGACAGGGGACATTACCCACGAGCAGTACTTC
CASSLTGDITHEQYF
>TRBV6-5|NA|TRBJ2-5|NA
TGTGCCAGCAGGCAATCGGGGGAAGAGACCCAGTACTTC
CASRQSGEETQYF
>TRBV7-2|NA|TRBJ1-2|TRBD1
TGTGCCAGCAGCTGGACAGGGGCTGGCTACACCTTC
CASSWTGAGYTF
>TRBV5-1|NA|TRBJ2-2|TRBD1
TGCGCCAGCAGCGGCCGGACAGGGGGCAATCTCGGGGAGCTGTTTTTT
CASSGRTGGNLGELFF
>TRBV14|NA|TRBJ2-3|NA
TGTGCCAGCAGCCAAGGACGACATACGCAGTATTTT
CASSQGRHTQYF
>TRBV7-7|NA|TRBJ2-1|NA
TGTGCTAGCAGCTTAAGGGCTGGATCCTACAATGAGCAGTTCTTC
CASSLRAGSYNEQFF
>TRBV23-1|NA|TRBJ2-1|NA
TGCGCCAGCACCTTTGAGGGGCGCCTTTTCTATGAGCAGTTCTTC
CASTFEGRLFYEQFF
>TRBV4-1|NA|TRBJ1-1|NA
TGCGCCAGCAGCCCTCTTGCATCGACCTCCAAGGGGTCTGAAGCTTTCTTT
CASSPLASTSKGSEAFF
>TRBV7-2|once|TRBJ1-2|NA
TGTGCCAGCAGCTTAGGGCCAGGGGTAAACTATGGCTACACCTTC
CASSLGPGVNYGYTF
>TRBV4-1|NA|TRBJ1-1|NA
TGCGCCAGCAGCCAAGATCTTAGGGGGAACACTGAAGCTTTCTTT
CASSQDLRGNTEAFF
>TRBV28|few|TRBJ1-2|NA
TGTGCCAGCAGTCTTGGTGGTCATGGCTATGGCTACACCTTC
CASSLGGHGYGYTF
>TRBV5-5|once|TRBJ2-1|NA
TGTGCCAGCAGCACCGGACTCGTTGAGCAGTTCTTC
CASSTGLVEQFF
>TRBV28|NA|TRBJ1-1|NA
TGTGCCAGCAGTTTAGGGGGTTCAGACACTGAAGCTTTCTTT
CASSLGGSDTEAFF
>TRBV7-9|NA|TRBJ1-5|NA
TGTGCCAGCAGCTTAGTCGGGGGCGGGAGCAATCAGCCCCAGCATTTT
CASSLVGGGSNQPQHF
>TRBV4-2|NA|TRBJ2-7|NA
TGTGCCAGCAGCCAAGACGGGTCGCAAGCTTACACAGGCTACGAGCAGTACTTC
CASSQDGSQAYTGYEQYF
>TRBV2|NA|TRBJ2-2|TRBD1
TGTGCCACCCCGAAGGCGGGACAGGGAGTACTAGGGGAGCTGTTTTTT
CATPKAGQGVLGELFF
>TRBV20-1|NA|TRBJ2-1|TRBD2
TGCAGTGCTAGTAATAGCGGGGGGGCCAATGAGCAGTTCTTC
CSASNSGGANEQFF
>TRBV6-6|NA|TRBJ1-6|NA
TGTGCCAGCAGTTCCTACGACGGCAGGAATTCACCCCTCCACTTT
CASSSYDGRNSPLHF
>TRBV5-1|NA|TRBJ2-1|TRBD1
TGCGCCAGCAGCCGAGGGACAGGACCCTACAATGAGCAGTTCTTC
CASSRGTGPYNEQFF
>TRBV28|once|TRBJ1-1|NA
TGTGCCAGCAGGGCCAATGAAGCTTTCTTT
CASRANEAFF
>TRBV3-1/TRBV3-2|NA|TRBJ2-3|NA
TGTGCCAGCAGCCAATCAGGGGCCACAGATACGCAGTATTTT
CASSQSGATDTQYF
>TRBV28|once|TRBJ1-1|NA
TGTGCCAGCAGTTTATCGGGAGTCGCTGAAGCTTTCTTT
CASSLSGVAEAFF
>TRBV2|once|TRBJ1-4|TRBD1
TGTGCCAGCACCGAGAACAGGGGCGTAGATGAAAAACTGTTTTTT
CASTENRGVDEKLFF
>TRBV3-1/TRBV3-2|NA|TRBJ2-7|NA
TGTGCCAGCAGCCAAGATCACATCTCCCAATACTTC
CASSQDHISQYF
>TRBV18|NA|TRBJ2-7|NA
TGTGCCAGCTCACCGGTTGGGCTGATCACCTCCTACGAGCAGTACTTC
CASSPVGLITSYEQYF
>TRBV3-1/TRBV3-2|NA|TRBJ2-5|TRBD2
TGTGCCAGCAGCCAATACTTCGGACTAGGAGAGACCCAGTACTTC
CASSQYFGLGETQYF
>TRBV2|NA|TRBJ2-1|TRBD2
TGTGCCAGCAGGGCGACTAGCGGGGGGGCCGATGAGCAGTTCTTC
CASRATSGGADEQFF
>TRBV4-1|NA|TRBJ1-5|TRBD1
TGCGCCAGCAGCCAAGGACAGGGTAGCGGTCAGCCCCAGCATTTT
CASSQGQGSGQPQHF
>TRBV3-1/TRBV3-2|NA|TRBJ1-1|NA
TGTGCCAGTCAACTGGGGGGTGGGACGGCTGAAGCTTTCTTT
CASQLGGGTAEAFF
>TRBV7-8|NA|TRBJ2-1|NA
TGTGCCAGCAGCTGGGTCGAATCATCCCACTACAATGAGCAGTTCTTC
CASSWVESSHYNEQFF
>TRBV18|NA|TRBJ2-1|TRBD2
TGTGCCAGCTCAATTCTAGCGGGGACCTACAATGAGCAGTTCTTC
CASSILAGTYNEQFF
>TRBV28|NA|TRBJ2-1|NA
TGTGCCAGCAGCGATGATGGGAGGAATGAGCAGTTCTTC
CASSDDGRNEQFF
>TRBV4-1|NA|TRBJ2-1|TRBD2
TGCGCCAGCAGCCGGGAAAGCGGGGGAGGCTACAATGAGCAGTTCTTC
CASSRESGGGYNEQFF
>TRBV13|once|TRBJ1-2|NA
TGTGCCAGCAGCTCAGGGCCAGGTTCATATGGCTACACCTTC
CASSSGPGSYGYTF
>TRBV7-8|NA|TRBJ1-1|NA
TGTGCCAGCAGCCCTACGGTCCTGAACACTGAAGCTTTCTTT
CASSPTVLNTEAFF
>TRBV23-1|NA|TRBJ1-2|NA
TGCGCCAGCAGTGAGGCTTCCGGCTACACCTTC
CASSEASGYTF
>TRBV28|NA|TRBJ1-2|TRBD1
TGTGCCAGCAGTTCGACAGGGTATGCCGGCTATGGCTACACCTTC
CASSSTGYAGYGYTF